The present TCR beta chain was sequenced within a study of blood T cell repertoires in COVID-19. With respect to this clone: Additional DNA sequences in this sample encode the identical CDR3.

Produced via immunoSEQ multiplex PCR; TCRdb's table is partial and in-frame only. The table has some 200,000 clones, 87% seen once. The sequencing input was peripheral blood. This clonotype was obtained from a man aged 55 to 70 with active or convalescent COVID-19.

CDR3 loop: CASSLGRDNEQFF. The CDR3 DNA reads TGCGCCAGCAGCTTGGGCAGGGACAATGAGCAGTTCTTC. This rearrangement joins TRBV5-1 to TRBJ2-1; the D gene is possibly TRBD1 (5 bases). Germline V gene data show CDR1 as SGHRS and CDR2 as YFSETQ. CDR3 length: 13 amino acids. The V and J ends lost 0 bases and 5 bases respectively, with 6 bases between them.